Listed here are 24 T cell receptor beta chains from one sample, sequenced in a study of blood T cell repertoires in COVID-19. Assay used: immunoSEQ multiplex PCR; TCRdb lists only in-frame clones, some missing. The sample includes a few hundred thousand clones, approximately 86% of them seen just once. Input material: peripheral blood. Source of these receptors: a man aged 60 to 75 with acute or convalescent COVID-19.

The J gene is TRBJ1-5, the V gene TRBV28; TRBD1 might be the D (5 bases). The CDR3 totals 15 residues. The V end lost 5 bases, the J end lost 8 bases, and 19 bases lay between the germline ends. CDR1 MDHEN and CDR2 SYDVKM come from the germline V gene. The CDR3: CASSRAGDAREPQHF. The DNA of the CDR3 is TGTGCCAGCAGTAGGGCGGGGGACGCCCGGGAGCCCCAGCATTTT.

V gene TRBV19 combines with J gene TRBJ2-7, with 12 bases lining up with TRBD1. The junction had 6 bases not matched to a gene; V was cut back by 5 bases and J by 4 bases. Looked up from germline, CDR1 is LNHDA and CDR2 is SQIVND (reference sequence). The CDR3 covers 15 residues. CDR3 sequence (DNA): TGTGCCAGTAGTCTAGGGACAGGGGGCGCGTACGAGCAGTACTTC. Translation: CASSLGTGGAYEQYF. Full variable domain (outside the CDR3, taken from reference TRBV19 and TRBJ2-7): DGGITQSPKYLFRKEGQNVTLSCEQNLNHDAMYWYRQDPGQGLRLIYYSQIVNDFQKGDIAEGYSVSREKKESFPLTVTSAQKNPTAFYLCASSLGTGGAYEQYFGPGTRLTVT.

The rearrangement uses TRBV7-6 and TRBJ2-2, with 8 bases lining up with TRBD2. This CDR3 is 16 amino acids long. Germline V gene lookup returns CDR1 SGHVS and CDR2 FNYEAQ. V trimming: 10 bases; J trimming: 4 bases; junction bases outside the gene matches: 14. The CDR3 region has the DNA TGTGCCACCAAGTCTGCGGGGGGCCAAAGCACCGGGGAGCTGTTTTTT. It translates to CATKSAGGQSTGELFF.

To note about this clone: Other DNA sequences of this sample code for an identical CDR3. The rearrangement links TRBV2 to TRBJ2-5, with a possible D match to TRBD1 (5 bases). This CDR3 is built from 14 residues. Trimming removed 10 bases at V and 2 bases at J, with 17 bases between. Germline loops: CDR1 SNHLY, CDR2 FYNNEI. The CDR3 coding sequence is TGTGCCACAAAACCTCTGGGGCAGCAAGAGACCCAGTACTTC. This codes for CATKPLGQQETQYF.

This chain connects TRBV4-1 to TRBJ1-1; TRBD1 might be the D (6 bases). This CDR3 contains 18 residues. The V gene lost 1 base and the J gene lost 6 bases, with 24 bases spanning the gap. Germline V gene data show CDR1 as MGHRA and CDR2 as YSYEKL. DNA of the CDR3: TGCGCCAGCAGCCAAGGAAGCGGAGCCGGGACAATTTTCGCTGAAGCTTTCTTT. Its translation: CASSQGSGAGTIFAEAFF.

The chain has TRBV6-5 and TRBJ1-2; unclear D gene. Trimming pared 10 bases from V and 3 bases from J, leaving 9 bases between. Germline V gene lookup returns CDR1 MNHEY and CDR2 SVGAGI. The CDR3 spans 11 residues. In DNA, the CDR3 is TGTGCCACTTGGCGGGACTATGGCTACACCTTC. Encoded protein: CATWRDYGYTF.

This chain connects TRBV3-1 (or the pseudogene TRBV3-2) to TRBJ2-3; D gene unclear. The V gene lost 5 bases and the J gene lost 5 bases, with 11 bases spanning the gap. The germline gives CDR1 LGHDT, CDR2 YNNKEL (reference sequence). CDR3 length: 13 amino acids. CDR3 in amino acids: CASSSRPGDTQYF. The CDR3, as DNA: TGTGCCAGCAGCTCCCGCCCGGGAGATACGCAGTATTTT.

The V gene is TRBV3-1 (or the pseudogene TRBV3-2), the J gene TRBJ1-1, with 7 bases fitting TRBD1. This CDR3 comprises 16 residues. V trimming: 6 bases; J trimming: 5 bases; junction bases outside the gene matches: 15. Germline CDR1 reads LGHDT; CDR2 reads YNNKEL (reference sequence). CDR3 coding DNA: TGTGCCAGCAGTGGCCGACAGGGACCCCGGGGGACTGAAGCTTTCTTT. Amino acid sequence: CASSGRQGPRGTEAFF.

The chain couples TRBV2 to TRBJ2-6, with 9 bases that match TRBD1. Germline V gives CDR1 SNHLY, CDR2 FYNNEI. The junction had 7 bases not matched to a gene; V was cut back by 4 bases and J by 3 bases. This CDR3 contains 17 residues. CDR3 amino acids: CASSGLQGAGGANVLTF. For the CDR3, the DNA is TGTGCCAGCAGTGGTCTACAGGGGGCAGGTGGGGCCAACGTCCTGACTTTC. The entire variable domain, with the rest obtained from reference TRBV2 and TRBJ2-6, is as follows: EPEVTQTPSHQVTQMGQEVILRCVPISNHLYFYWYRQILGQKVEFLVSFYNNEISEKSEIFDDQFSVERPDGSNFTLKIRSTKLEDSAMYFCASSGLQGAGGANVLTFGAGSRLTVL.

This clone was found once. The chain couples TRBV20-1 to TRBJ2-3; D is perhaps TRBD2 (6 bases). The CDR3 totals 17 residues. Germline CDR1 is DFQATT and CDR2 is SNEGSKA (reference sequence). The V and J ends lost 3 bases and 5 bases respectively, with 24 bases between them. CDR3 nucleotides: TGCAGTGCTAGTGTCGCATGGTCGGGACTGGGGAGAGATACGCAGTATTTT. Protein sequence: CSASVAWSGLGRDTQYF.

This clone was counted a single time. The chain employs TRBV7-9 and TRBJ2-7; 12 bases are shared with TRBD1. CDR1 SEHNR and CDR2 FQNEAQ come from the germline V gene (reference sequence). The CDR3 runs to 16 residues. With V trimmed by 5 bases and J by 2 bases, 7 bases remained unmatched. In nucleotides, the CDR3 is TGTGCCAGCAGCGCGGGGGACAGGGGGCGCCCCTACGAGCAGTACTTC. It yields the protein CASSAGDRGRPYEQYF.

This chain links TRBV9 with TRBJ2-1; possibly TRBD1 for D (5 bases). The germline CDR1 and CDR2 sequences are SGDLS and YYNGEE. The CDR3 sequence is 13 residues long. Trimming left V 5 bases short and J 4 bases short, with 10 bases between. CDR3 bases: TGTGCCAGCAGTGCCAGGGCTTACAATGAGCAGTTCTTC. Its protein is CASSARAYNEQFF.

CDR3 amino acids: CASSQAGQNVAFF. CDR3 DNA: TGTGCCAGCAGCCAGGCTGGACAGAACGTGGCTTTCTTT. V is TRBV7-9 and J is TRBJ1-1, with D perhaps matching TRBD1 (6 bases). The V gene lost 5 bases and the J gene lost 11 bases, with 18 bases spanning the gap. Germline V gives CDR1 SEHNR, CDR2 FQNEAQ (reference sequence). The CDR3 covers 13 residues. Based on the CDR3 plus reference TRBV7-9 and TRBJ1-1, the full variable domain is DTGVSQNPRHKITKRGQNVTFRCDPISEHNRLYWYRQTLGQGPEFLTYFQNEAQLEKSRLLSDRFSAERPKGSFSTLEIQRTEQGDSAMYLCASSQAGQNVAFFGQGTRLTVV.

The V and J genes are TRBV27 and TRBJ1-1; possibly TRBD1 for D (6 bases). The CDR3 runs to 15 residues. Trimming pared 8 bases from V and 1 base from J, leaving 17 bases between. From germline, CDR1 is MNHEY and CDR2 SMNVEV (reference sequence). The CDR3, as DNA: TGTGCCAGCGGACGAGACAGGTTCGGGAACACTGAAGCTTTCTTT. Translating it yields CASGRDRFGNTEAFF.

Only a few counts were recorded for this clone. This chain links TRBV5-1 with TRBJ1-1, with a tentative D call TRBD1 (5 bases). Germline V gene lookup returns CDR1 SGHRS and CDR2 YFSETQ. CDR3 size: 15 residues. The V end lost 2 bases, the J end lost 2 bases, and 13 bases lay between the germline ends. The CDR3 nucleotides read TGCGCCAGCAGCTTCCGACTAGGGGATAACACTGAAGCTTTCTTT. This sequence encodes CASSFRLGDNTEAFF.

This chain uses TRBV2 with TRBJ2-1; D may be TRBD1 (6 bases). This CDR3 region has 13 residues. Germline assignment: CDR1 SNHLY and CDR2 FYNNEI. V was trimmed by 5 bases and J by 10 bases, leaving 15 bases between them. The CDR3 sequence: CASSLQGPLEQFF. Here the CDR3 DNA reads TGTGCCAGCAGTTTACAGGGCCCCCTGGAGCAGTTCTTC.

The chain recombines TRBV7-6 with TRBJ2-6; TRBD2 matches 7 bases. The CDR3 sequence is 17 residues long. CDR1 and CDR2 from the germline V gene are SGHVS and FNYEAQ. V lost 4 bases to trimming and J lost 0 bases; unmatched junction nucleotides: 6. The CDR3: CASSSLGGGSGANVLTF. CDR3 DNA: TGTGCCAGCAGCTCGCTAGGCGGGGGCTCTGGGGCCAACGTCCTGACTTTC.

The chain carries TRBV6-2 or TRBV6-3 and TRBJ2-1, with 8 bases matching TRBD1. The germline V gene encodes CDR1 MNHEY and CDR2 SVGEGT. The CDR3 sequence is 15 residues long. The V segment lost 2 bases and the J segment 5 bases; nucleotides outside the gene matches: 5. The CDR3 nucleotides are TGTGCCAGCAGTTACCCGACAGGGGTCCACAATGAGCAGTTCTTC. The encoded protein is CASSYPTGVHNEQFF.

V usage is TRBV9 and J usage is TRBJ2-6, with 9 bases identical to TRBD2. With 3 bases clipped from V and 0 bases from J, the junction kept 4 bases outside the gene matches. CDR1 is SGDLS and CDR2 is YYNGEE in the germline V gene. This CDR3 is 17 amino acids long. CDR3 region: CASSGAGGHSGANVLTF. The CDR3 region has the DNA TGTGCCAGCAGCGGAGCGGGGGGTCACTCTGGGGCCAACGTCCTGACTTTC.

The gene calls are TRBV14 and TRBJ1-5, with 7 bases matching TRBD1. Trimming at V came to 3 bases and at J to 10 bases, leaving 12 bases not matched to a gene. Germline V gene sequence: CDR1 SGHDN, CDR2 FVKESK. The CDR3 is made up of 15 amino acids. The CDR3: CASSHQDRPTGPQHF. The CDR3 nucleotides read TGTGCCAGCAGCCACCAGGACAGGCCCACGGGTCCCCAGCATTTT.

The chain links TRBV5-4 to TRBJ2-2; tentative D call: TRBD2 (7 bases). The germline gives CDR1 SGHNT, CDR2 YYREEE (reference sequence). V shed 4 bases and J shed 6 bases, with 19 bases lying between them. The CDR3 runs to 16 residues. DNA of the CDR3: TGTGCCAGCAGCCCTAGAGGGGGGGATCGGTCCGGGGAGCTGTTTTTT. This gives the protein CASSPRGGDRSGELFF. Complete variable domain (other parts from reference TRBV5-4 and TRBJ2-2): ETGVTQSPTHLIKTRGQQVTLRCSSQSGHNTVSWYQQALGQGPQFIFQYYREEENGRGNFPPRFSGLQFPNYSSELNVNALELDDSALYLCASSPRGGDRSGELFFGEGSRLTVL.

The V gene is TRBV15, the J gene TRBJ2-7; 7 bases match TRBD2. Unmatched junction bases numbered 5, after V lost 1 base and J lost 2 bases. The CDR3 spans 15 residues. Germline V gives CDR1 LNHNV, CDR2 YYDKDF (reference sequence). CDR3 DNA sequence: TGTGCCACCAGCAGAGGGGGGGGATCCCCCTACGAGCAGTACTTC. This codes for CATSRGGGSPYEQYF. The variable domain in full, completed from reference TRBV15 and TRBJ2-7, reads DAMVIQNPRYQVTQFGKPVTLSCSQTLNHNVMYWYQQKSSQAPKLLFHYYDKDFNNEADTPDNFQSRRPNTSFCFLDIRSPGLGDTAMYLCATSRGGGSPYEQYFGPGTRLTVT.

DNA for the CDR3: TGTGCCAGCAGCCGGGAGAATAGGCGGGGTGGGACAGATACGCAGTATTTT. Its protein product is CASSRENRRGGTDTQYF. The V gene is TRBV5-4, the J gene TRBJ2-3; weak D call: TRBD2 (6 bases). Trimming left V 4 bases short and J 3 bases short, with 21 bases between. The CDR3 is made up of 17 amino acids. Germline loops: CDR1 SGHNT, CDR2 YYREEE (reference sequence).

In DNA form, the CDR3 reads TGTGCCAGCAGCCAAGCTAGCTCCCAAGAGACCCAGTACTTC. The encoded protein is CASSQASSQETQYF. The J gene is TRBJ2-5, the V gene TRBV3-1 (or the pseudogene TRBV3-2); the D gene is possibly TRBD2 (5 bases). The CDR3 sequence is 14 residues long. The germline gives CDR1 LGHDT, CDR2 YNNKEL (reference sequence). Trimming removed 1 base at V and 1 base at J, with 7 bases between.